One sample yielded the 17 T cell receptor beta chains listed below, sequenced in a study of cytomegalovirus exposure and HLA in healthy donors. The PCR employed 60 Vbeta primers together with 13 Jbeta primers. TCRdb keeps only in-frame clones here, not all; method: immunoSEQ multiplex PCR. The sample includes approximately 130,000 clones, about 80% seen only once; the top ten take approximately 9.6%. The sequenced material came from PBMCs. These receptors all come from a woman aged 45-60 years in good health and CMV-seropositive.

Here the CDR3 reads CAWLGGGKLFF. CDR3 DNA: TGTGCCTGGCTAGGTGGGGGGAAACTGTTTTTT. The chain carries TRBV30 and TRBJ1-4, with D maybe TRBD1 (5 bases). V lost 5 bases and J 11 bases, leaving 12 bases between the germline ends. This CDR3 comprises 11 residues. CDR1 and CDR2 (germline): GTSNPN, SVGIG (reference sequence).

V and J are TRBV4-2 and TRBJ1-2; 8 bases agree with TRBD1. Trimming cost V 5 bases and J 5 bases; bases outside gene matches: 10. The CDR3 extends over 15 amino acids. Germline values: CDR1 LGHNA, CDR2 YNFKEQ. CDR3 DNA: TGTGCCAGCAGCACATCGGACAGGGCCCTTTATGGCTACACCTTC. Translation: CASSTSDRALYGYTF.

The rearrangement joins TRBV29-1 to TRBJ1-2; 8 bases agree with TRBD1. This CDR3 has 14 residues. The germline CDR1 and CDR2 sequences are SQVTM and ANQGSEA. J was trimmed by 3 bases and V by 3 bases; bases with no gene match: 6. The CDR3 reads CSVDTGGLDYGYTF. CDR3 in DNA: TGCAGCGTTGATACAGGGGGTTTAGACTATGGCTACACCTTC. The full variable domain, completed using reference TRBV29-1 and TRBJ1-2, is SAVISQKPSRDICQRGTSLTIQCQVDSQVTMMFWYRQQPGQSLTLIATANQGSEATYESGFVIDKFPISRPNLTFSTLTVSNMSPEDSSIYLCSVDTGGLDYGYTFGSGTRLTVV.

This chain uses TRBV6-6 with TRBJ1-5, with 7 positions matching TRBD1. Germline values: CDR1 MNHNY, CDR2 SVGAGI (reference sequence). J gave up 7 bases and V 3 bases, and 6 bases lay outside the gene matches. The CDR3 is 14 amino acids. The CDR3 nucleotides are TGTGCCAGCAGTTATGCCAGGGGGAGGCAGCCCCAGCATTTT. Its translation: CASSYARGRQPQHF.

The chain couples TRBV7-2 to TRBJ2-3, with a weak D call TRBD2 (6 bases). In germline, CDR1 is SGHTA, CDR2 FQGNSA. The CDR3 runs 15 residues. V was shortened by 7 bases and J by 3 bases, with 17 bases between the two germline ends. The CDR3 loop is CASTPRLAFTDTQYF. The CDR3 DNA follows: TGTGCCAGCACCCCACGCCTAGCGTTTACAGATACGCAGTATTTT.

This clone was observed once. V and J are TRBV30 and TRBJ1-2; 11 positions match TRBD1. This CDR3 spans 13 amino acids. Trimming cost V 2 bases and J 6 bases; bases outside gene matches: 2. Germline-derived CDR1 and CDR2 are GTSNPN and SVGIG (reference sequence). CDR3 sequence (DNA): TGTGCCTGGAGTAGGACAGGGGGCGATGGCTACACCTTC. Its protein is CAWSRTGGDGYTF.

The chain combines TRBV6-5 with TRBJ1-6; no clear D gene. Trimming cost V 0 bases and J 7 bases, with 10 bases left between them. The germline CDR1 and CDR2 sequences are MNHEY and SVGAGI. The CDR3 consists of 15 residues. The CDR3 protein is CASSYSEVANSPLHF. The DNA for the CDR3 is TGTGCCAGCAGTTACTCGGAGGTAGCGAATTCACCCCTCCACTTT.

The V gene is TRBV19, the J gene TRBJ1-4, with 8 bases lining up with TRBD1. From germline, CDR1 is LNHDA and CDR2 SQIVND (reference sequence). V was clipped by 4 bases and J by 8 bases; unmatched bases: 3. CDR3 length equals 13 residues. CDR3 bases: TGTGCCAGTAGTAGAAGACAGGGGGAAAAACTGTTTTTT. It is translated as CASSRRQGEKLFF.

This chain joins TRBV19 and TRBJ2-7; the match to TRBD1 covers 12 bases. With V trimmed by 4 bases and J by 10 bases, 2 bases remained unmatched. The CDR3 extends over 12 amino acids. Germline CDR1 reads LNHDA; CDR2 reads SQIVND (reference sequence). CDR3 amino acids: CASSRDRGQQYF. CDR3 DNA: TGTGCCAGTAGTAGGGACAGGGGGCAACAGTACTTC.

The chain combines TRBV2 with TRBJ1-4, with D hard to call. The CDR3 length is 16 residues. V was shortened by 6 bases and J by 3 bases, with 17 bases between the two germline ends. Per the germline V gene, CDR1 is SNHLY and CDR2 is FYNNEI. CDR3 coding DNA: TGTGCCAGCAGCCCCGGGATGGCAGGCTCTAATGAAAAACTGTTTTTT. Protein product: CASSPGMAGSNEKLFF.

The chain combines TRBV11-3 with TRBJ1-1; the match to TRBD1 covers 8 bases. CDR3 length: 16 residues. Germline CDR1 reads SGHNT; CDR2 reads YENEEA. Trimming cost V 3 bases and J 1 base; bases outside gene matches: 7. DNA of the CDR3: TGTGCCAGCAGCTTTAAACACAGGGGGAGGAACACTGAAGCTTTCTTT. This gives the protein CASSFKHRGRNTEAFF.

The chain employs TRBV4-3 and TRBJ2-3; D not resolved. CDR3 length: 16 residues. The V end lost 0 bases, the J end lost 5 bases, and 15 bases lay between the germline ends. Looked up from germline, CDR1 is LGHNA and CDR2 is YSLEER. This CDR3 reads CASSQEYRLAEDTQYF. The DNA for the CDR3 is TGCGCCAGCAGCCAAGAGTATAGATTAGCCGAAGATACGCAGTATTTT.

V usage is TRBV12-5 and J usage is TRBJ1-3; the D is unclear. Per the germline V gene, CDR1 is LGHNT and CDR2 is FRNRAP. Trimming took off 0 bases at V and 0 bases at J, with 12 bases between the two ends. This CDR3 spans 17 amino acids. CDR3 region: CASGLVPHRSSGNTIYF. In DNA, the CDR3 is TGTGCTAGTGGTTTGGTTCCACACCGGAGCTCTGGAAACACCATATATTTT.

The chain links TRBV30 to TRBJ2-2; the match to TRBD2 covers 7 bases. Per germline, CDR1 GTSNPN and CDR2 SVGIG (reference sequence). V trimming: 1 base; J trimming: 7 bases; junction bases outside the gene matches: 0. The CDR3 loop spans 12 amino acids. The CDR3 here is CAWSGGGGELFF. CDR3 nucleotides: TGTGCCTGGAGTGGGGGGGGCGGGGAGCTGTTTTTT.

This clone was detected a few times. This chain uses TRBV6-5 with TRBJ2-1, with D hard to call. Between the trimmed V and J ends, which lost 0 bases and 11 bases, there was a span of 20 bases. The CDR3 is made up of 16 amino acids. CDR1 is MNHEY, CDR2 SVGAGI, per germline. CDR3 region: CASSYSPDGFLAQQFF. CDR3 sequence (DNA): TGTGCCAGCAGTTACTCACCCGACGGGTTTTTGGCTCAGCAGTTCTTC.

The CDR3 here is CASSLTGDSKETQYF. The CDR3 DNA reads as TGTGCCAGCAGCTTAACAGGGGACAGCAAAGAGACCCAGTACTTC. The V call is TRBV7-3, the J call TRBJ2-5, with 7 bases that match TRBD1. CDR3 size: 15 residues. Trimming took 0 bases from V and 3 from J; bases not matched to a gene: 4. Germline V gene data show CDR1 as SGHTA and CDR2 as FQGTGA.

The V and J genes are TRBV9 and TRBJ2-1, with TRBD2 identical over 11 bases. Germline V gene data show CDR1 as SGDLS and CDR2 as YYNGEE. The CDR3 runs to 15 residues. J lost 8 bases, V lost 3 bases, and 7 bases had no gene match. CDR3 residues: CASSETSGSPHEQFF. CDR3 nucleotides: TGTGCCAGCAGCGAAACTAGCGGGAGTCCGCATGAGCAGTTCTTC.